This T cell receptor beta chain was identified in a study of blood T cell repertoires in COVID-19. Study context: Specimens from acute and convalescent COVID-19 originated in the United States, Italy and Spain. T cells, B-cell-depleted T cells, or PBMCs supplied cDNA or gDNA.

The data were produced by immunoSEQ multiplex PCR, yet TCRdb's version contains in-frame clones alone and is incomplete. The table shows about 130,000 clones, with approximately 81% occurring only once. This clone appeared a single time. Germline V lookup: CDR1 ENHRY, CDR2 SYGVKD. With 8 bases removed from V and 0 bases from J, the gap between germline ends came to 8 bases. This CDR3 is 13 amino acids long. Sequencing input: peripheral blood. The chain uses TRBV10-3 and TRBJ1-5, with D unclear. The TCR was taken from a woman aged 55 to 70 with active or convalescent COVID-19. This chain's CDR3 is CAIGGGSNQPQHF. As DNA, the CDR3 is TGTGCCATCGGCGGTGGTAGCAATCAGCCCCAGCATTTT.